Listed below are T cell receptor beta chains from one sample, sequenced in a study of blood T cell repertoires in COVID-19. Measured with immunoSEQ multiplex PCR; TCRdb has only the in-frame clones, and not every one. The sample lists 400,000 to 450,000 clones; approximately 90% were seen once. The specimen was peripheral blood. All receptors derive from a man between 18 and 35 years old with COVID-19, enrolled during active disease. Both conserved end residues are part of each CDR3. A D gene is named only where the DNA matches it firmly. Part of the rows lack a size; the others show once, few, many or a class for expanded clones.

clone_size j_call v_call d_call cdr3_nt cdr3_aa
once TRBJ2-7 TRBV12-5 TRBD1 TGTGCTAGTGGTTTGGTACTGGGGACAGGGGTTCCCGAGCAGTACTTC CASGLVLGTGVPEQYF
NA TRBJ1-4 TRBV7-9 NA TGTGCCAGCAGCCCGCGCGCGGAGGGCGAAAAACTGTTTTTT CASSPRAEGEKLFF
NA TRBJ2-2 TRBV11-2 NA TGTGCCAGCAGCTTAGTGTCAGGGTTGAGAACCGGGGAGCTGTTTTTT CASSLVSGLRTGELFF
NA TRBJ2-3 TRBV19 NA TGTGCCAGTAGTATGAGTTATACGCAGTATTTT CASSMSYTQYF
NA TRBJ2-5 TRBV11-1 TRBD2 TGTGCCAGCAGCTTGGGGCTAGCGGGGGGCCAAGAGACCCAGTACTTC CASSLGLAGGQETQYF
NA TRBJ2-1 TRBV7-8 NA TGTGCCAGCAGCTTAGAGCCTAGCTCCTACAATGAGCAGTTCTTC CASSLEPSSYNEQFF
NA TRBJ1-1 TRBV6-5 NA TGTGCCAGCACCACCTCGACAGGACGAGATGTTGAAGCTTTCTTT CASTTSTGRDVEAFF
NA TRBJ2-7 TRBV15 NA TGTGCCACCAGCAGAGATGTCCGGGTAGCCTACGAGCAGTACTTC CATSRDVRVAYEQYF
once TRBJ2-3 TRBV10-1 TRBD2 TGCGCCAGCAGCGCGTATAGCGGGGGGGCCGGAGATACGCAGTATTTT CASSAYSGGAGDTQYF
NA TRBJ2-2 TRBV7-6 TRBD2 TGTGCCAGCAGCTTACGTGGGACTAGCGGGACCGGGGAGCTGTTTTTT CASSLRGTSGTGELFF
NA TRBJ2-2 TRBV7-2 TRBD1 TGTGCCAGCAGCCTACAGCAACAGGGGACCGGGGAGCTGTTTTTT CASSLQQQGTGELFF
few TRBJ1-3 TRBV30 NA TGTGCCTGGAGGTCAGGGCGGGGACTCCGAAACACCATATATTTT CAWRSGRGLRNTIYF
NA TRBJ1-5 TRBV11-2 NA TGTGCCAGCAGCTTGGCAGGGTGGGATCAGCCCCAGCATTTT CASSLAGWDQPQHF
NA TRBJ2-7 TRBV6-6 NA TGTGCCAGCAGTCCCGGGACTCTGAGCGAGCAGTACTTC CASSPGTLSEQYF